This T cell receptor beta chain stems from a study of blood T cell repertoires in COVID-19. Study-wide context: Both acute and convalescent COVID-19 samples were obtained from the United States, Italy and Spain. From T cells, B-cell-depleted T cells, or PBMCs came the material, which was cDNA or gDNA.

Per the authors' pipeline: Estimation of nucleated cell counts relied on the amplification of reference gene primers. Method: immunoSEQ multiplex PCR; TCRdb's copy keeps in-frame clones and lacks some. The V and J calls and clone size were taken over from that table, and D and trimming were inferred from the DNA. The sample includes some 290,000 clones, around 81% of them seen just once. The CDR3 sequence is 12 residues long. The germline V and J ends were trimmed by 3 bases and 8 bases, with 8 bases remaining between them. Looked up from germline, CDR1 is ENHRY and CDR2 is SYGVKD. The clonotype was recovered from a woman in her fifties or sixties with active or convalescent COVID-19. The specimen was peripheral blood. The rearrangement uses TRBV10-3 and TRBJ2-1; D gene uncertain. CDR3 sequence: CAISDGLDEQFF. CDR3 nucleotide sequence: TGTGCCATCAGTGATGGCTTGGATGAGCAGTTCTTC.